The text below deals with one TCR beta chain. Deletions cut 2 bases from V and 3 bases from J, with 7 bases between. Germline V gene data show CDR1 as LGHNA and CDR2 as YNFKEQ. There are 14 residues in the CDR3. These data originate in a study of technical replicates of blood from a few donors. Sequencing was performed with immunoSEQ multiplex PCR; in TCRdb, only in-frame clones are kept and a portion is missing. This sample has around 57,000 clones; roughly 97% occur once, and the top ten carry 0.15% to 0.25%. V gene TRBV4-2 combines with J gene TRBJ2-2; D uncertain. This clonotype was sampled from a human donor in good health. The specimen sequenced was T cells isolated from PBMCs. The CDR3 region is CASSQLGDTGELFF. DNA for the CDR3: TGTGCCAGCAGCCAATTAGGAGACACCGGGGAGCTGTTTTTT.